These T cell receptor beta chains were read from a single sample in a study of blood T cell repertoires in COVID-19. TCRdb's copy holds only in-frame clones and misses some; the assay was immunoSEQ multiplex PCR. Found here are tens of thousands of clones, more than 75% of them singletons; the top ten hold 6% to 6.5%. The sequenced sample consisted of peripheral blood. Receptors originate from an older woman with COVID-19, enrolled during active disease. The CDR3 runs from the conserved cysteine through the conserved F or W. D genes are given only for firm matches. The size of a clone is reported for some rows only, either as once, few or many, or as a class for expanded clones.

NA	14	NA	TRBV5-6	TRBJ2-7	TGTGCCAGCAGCTTGGACAGAGTTTCCTACGAGCAGTACTTC	CASSLDRVSYEQYF
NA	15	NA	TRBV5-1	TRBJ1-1	TGCGCCAGCAGCTTGGTACAGGGAAGGAACACTGAAGCTTTCTTT	CASSLVQGRNTEAFF
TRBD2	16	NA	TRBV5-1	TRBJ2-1	TGCGCCAGCAGCCGATTAGCGGGAGGCAACCACAATGAGCAGTTCTTC	CASSRLAGGNHNEQFF
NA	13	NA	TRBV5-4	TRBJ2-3	TGTGCCAGCAGCTTAATCAGGGGAGATACGCAGTATTTT	CASSLIRGDTQYF
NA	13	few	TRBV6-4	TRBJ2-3	TGTGCCAGCAGTGTTGGCAGCGCAGATACGCAGTATTTT	CASSVGSADTQYF
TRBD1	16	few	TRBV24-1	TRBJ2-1	TGTGCCACCAGTGACCCTGGGACAGCTACATACAATGAGCAGTTCTTC	CATSDPGTATYNEQFF
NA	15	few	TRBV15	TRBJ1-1	TGTGCCACCAGCAGAGTGCGGGGAGGGAACACTGAAGCTTTCTTT	CATSRVRGGNTEAFF
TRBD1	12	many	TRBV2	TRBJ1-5	TGTGCCAGGGGACAGGGGAGCCAGCCCCAGCATTTT	CARGQGSQPQHF
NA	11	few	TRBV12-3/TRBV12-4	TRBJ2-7	TGTGCCAGCAGTAGCGGTGGGGAGCAGTACTTC	CASSSGGEQYF
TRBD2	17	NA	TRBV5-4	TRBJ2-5	TGTGCCAGCAGCTTGGGAACTAGCGGGAGGGCCGTAGAGACCCAGTACTTC	CASSLGTSGRAVETQYF
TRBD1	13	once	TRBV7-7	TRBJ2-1	TGTGCTAGCAGCTTGGACAGGGGGGATGAGCAGTTCTTC	CASSLDRGDEQFF
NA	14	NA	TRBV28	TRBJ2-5	TGTGCCAGCAGTTTAGCCTGGAGCCAAGAGACCCAGTACTTC	CASSLAWSQETQYF
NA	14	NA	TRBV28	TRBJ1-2	TGTGCCAGCAGTTTATTTGGCAGGAACTATGGCTACACCTTC	CASSLFGRNYGYTF